The present T cell receptor (beta chain) was sequenced within a study of monozygotic twins with cystic fibrosis. Method: immunoSEQ multiplex PCR; TCRdb's copy keeps in-frame clones and lacks some. The sample carries tens of thousands of clones, roughly 97% recorded once. Notes on the study in general: Clonality was generally low (median about 0.01), higher in the most severe patients. Monozygotic CF twin pairs shared significantly more nucleotide-identical clonotypes than unrelated CF individuals did. V usage most resembled the co-twin in 13 of 16 pairs. Shared CDR3 numbers were not associated with age, concordance or severity.

With respect to this clone: What it binds is unknown.

Germline V gives CDR1 SQVTM, CDR2 ANQGSEA. Between the trimmed V and J ends, which lost 6 bases and 3 bases, there was a span of 8 bases. The CDR3 extends over 11 amino acids. The chain recombines TRBV29-1 with TRBJ1-1, with unresolved D. The TCR comes from a girl aged 2 to 9 with cystic fibrosis. What was sequenced was blood. CDR3 bases: TGCAGCGTCCAGATCTACACTGAAGCTTTCTTT. Protein sequence: CSVQIYTEAFF.